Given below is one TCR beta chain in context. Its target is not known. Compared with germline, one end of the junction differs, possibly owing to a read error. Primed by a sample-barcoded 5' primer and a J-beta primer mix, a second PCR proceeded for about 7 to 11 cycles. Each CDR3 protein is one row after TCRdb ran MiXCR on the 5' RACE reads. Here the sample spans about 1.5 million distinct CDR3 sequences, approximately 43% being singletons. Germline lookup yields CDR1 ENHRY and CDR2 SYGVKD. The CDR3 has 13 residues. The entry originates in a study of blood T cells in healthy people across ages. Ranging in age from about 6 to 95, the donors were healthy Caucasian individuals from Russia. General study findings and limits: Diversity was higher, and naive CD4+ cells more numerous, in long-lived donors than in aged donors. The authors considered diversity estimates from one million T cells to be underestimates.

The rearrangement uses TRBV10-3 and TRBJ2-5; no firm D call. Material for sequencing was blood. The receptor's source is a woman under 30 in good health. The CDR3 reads CAIGGREQETQFF. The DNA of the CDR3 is TGTGCCATCGGTGGCAGAGAACAAGAGACCCAGTTCTTT.